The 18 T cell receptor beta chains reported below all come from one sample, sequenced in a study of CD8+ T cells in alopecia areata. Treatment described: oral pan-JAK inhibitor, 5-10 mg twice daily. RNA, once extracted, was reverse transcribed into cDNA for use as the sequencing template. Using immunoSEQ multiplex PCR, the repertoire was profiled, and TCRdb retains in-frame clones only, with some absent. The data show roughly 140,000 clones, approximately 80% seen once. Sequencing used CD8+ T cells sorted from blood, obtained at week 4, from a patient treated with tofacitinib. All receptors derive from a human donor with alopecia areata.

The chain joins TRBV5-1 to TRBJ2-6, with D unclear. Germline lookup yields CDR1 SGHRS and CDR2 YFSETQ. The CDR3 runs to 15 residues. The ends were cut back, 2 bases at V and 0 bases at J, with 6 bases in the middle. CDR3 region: CASSFGFSGANVLTF. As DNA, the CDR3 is TGCGCCAGCAGCTTCGGGTTCTCTGGGGCCAACGTCCTGACTTTC.

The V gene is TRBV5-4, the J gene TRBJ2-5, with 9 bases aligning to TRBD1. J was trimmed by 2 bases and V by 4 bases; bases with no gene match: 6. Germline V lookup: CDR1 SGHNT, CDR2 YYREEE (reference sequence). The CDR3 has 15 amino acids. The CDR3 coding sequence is TGTGCCAGCAGCCCGGACAGGGGTGAGCAAGAGACCCAGTACTTC. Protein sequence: CASSPDRGEQETQYF.

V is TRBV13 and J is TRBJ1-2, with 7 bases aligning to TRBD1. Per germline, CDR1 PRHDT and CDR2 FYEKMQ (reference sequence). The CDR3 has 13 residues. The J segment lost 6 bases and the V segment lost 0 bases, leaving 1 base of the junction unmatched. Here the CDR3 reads CASSLGQGNGYTF. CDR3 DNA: TGTGCCAGCAGCTTAGGACAGGGGAATGGCTACACCTTC.

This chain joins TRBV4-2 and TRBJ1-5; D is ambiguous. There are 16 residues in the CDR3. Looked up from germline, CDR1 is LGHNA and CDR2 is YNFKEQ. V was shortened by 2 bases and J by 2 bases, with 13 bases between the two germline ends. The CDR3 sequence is CASSQTTGFGNQPQHF. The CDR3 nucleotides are TGTGCCAGCAGCCAAACAACTGGCTTCGGCAATCAGCCCCAGCATTTT.

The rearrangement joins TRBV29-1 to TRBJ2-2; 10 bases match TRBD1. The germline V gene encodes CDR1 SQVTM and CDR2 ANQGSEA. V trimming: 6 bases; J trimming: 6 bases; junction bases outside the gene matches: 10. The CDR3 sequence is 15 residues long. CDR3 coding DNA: TGCAGCGTCCTTGAGGGACAGGGGTTCCCCGGGGAGCTGTTTTTT. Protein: CSVLEGQGFPGELFF.

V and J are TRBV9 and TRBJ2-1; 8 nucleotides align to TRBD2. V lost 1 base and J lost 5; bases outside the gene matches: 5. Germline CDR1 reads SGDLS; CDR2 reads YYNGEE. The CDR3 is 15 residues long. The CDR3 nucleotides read TGTGCCAGCAGCGTAAGCGGGGGAGGTAACAATGAGCAGTTCTTC. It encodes CASSVSGGGNNEQFF.

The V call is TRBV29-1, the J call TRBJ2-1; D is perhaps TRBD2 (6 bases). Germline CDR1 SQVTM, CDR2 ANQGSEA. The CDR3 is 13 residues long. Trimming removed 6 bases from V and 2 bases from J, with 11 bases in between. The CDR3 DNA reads TGCAGCGTCCAAACTAGCACCTACAATGAGCAGTTCTTC. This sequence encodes CSVQTSTYNEQFF.

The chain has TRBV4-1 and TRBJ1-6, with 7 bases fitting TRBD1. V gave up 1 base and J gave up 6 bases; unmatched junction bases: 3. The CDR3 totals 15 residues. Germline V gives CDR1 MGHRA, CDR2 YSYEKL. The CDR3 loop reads CASSQVPGGNSPLHF. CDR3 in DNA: TGCGCCAGCAGCCAAGTCCCAGGGGGTAATTCACCCCTCCACTTT.

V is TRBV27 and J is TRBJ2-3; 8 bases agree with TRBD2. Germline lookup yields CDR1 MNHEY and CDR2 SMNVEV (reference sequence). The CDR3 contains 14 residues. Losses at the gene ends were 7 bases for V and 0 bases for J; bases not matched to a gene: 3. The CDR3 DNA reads TGTGCCAGCATTAGCGGGGCTAGCACAGATACGCAGTATTTT. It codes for CASISGASTDTQYF.

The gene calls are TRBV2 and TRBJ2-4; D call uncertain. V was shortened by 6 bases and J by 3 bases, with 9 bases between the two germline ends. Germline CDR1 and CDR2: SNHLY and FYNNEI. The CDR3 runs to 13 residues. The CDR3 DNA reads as TGTGCCAGCAGGGATTTGGGCAAAAACATTCAGTACTTC. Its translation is CASRDLGKNIQYF.

DNA for the CDR3: TGTGCCAGCAGCTTTGGGACTAGCGGGGGTGTTGACATTCAGTACTTC. It encodes CASSFGTSGGVDIQYF. V usage is TRBV7-9 and J usage is TRBJ2-4, with 14 bases identical to TRBD2. Germline-derived CDR1 and CDR2 are SEHNR and FQNEAQ (reference sequence). The CDR3 extends over 16 amino acids. With 3 bases clipped from V and 8 bases from J, the junction kept 6 bases outside the gene matches.

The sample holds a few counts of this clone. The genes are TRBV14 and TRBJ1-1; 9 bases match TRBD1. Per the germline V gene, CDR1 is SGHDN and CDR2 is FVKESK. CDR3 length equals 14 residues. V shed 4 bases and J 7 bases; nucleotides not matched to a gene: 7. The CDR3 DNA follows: TGTGCCAGCAGCCCCCGGGACAGGGCCTATGAAGCTTTCTTT. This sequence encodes CASSPRDRAYEAFF.

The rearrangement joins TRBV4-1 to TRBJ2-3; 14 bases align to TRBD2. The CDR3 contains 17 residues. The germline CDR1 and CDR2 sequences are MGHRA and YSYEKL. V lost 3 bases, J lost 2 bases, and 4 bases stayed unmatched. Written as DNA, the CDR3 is TGCGCCAGCAGCCAGCGGACTAGCGGGGGGTCCACAGATACGCAGTATTTT. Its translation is CASSQRTSGGSTDTQYF.

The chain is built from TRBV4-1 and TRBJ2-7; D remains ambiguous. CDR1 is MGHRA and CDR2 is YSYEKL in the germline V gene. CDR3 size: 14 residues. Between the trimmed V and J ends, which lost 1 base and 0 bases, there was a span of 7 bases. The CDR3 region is CASSQGGASYEQYF. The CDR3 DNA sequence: TGCGCCAGCAGCCAAGGTGGAGCCTCCTACGAGCAGTACTTC.

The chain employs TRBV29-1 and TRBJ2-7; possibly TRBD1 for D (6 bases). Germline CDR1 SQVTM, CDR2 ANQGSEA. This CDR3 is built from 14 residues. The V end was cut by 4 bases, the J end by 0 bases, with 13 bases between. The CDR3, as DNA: TGCAGCGTTGTGACGATGGACAGCTCCTACGAGCAGTACTTC. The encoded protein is CSVVTMDSSYEQYF.

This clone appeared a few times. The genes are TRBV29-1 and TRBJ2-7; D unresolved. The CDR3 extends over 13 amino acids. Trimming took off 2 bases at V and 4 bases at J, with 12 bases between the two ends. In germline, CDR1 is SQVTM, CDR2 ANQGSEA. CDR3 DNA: TGCAGCGTTGAATGGGGTTCGGAATACGAGCAGTACTTC. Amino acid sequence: CSVEWGSEYEQYF.

The CDR3 reads CASSARDSDSQETQYF. CDR3 bases: TGTGCCAGCAGCGCCCGGGACAGCGATTCCCAAGAGACCCAGTACTTC. The genes are TRBV5-4 and TRBJ2-5; the match to TRBD1 covers 7 bases. This CDR3 spans 16 amino acids. V lost 4 bases and J lost 1; bases outside the gene matches: 10. From germline, CDR1 is SGHNT and CDR2 YYREEE (reference sequence).

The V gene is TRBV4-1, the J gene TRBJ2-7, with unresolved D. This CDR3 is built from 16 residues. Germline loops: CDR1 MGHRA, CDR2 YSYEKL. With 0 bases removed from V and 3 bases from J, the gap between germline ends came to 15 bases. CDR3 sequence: CASSQETHEPFYEQYF. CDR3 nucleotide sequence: TGCGCCAGCAGCCAAGAGACCCATGAGCCTTTCTACGAGCAGTACTTC.